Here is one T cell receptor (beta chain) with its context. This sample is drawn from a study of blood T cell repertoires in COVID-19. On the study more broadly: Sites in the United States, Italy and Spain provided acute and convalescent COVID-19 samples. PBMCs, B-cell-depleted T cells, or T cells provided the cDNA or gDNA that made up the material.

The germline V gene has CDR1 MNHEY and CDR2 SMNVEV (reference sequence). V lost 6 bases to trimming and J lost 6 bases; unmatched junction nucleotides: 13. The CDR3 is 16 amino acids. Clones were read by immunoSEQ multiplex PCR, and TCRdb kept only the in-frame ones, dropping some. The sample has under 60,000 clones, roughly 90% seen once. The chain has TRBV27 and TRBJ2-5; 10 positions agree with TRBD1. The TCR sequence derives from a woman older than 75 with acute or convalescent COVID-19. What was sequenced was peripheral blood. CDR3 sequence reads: CASSFSPGQGMKTQYF. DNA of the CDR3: TGTGCCAGCAGCTTTTCTCCGGGACAGGGGATGAAGACCCAGTACTTC.